This record looks at one T cell receptor beta chain sequence and its context. The antigen is unknown. Some clones are missing from TCRdb's copy, which holds only in-frame ones; the method was immunoSEQ multiplex PCR. The sample yields 100,000 to 150,000 clones, about nine tenths seen once. These data are taken from a study of T cell responses to AZD1222 COVID-19 vaccine. Findings and limits, study-wide: Just a handful of AZD1222 recipients tested seropositive at baseline.

After removal of 5 bases from V and 2 bases from J, the junction contained 10 bases not matched to a gene. Germline V gene sequence: CDR1 MNHEY, CDR2 SMNVEV (reference sequence). The length of the CDR3 is 16 residues. This clonotype was obtained from an adult in good health. V usage is TRBV27 and J usage is TRBJ2-7, with TRBD2 identical over 9 bases. Sequencing was performed on peripheral blood, taken on day 0 of AZD1222 vaccination. CDR3 in amino acids: CASSELGLAGTYEQYF. The DNA of the CDR3 is TGTGCCAGCAGTGAATTAGGGCTAGCGGGAACCTACGAGCAGTACTTC.